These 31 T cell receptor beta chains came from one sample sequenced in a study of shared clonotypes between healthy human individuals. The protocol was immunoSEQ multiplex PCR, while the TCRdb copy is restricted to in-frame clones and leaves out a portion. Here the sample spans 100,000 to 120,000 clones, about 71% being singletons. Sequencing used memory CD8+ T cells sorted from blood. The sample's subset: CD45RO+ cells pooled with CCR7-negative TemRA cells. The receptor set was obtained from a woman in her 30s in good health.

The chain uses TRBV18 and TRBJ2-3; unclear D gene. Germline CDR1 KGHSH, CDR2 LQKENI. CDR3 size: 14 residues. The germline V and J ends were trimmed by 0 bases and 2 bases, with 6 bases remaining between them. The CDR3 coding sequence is TGTGCCAGCTCACCACCAGAATTCACAGATACGCAGTATTTT. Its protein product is CASSPPEFTDTQYF. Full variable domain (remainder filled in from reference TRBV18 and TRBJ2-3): NAGVMQNPRHLVRRRGQEARLRCSPMKGHSHVYWYRQLPEEGLKFMVYLQKENIIDESGMPKERFSAEFPKEGPSILRIQQVVRGDSAAYFCASSPPEFTDTQYFGPGTRLTVL.

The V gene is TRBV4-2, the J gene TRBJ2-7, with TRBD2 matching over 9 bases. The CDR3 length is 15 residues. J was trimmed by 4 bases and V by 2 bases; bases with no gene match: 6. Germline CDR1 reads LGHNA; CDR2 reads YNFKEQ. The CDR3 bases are TGTGCCAGCAGCCAACTCTCTAGCGGGACGTACGAGCAGTACTTC. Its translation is CASSQLSSGTYEQYF.

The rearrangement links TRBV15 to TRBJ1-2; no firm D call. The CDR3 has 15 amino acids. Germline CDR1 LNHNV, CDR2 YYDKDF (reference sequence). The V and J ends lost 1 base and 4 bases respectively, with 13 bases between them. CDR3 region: CATSRVLEQAYGYTF. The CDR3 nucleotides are TGTGCCACCAGCAGAGTTTTGGAGCAGGCCTATGGCTACACCTTC.

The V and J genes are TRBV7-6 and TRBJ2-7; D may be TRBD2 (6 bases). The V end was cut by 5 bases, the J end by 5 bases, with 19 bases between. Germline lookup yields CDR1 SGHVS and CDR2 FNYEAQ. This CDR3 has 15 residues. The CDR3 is CASSHGGGRIHEQYF. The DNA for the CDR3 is TGTGCCAGCAGCCATGGTGGGGGGAGGATACACGAGCAGTACTTC.

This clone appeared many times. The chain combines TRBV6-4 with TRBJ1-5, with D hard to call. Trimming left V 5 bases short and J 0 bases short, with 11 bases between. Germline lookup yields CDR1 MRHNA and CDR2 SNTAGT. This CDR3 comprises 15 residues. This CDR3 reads CASSPDLYSNQPQHF. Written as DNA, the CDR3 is TGTGCCAGCAGTCCGGACTTGTATAGCAATCAGCCCCAGCATTTT.

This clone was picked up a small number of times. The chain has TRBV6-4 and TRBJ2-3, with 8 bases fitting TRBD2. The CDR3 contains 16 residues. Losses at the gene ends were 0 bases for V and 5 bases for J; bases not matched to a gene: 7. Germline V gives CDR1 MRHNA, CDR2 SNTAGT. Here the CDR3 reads CASSDSPGGSGDTQYF. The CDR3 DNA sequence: TGTGCCAGCAGTGACTCCCCGGGAGGGTCAGGAGATACGCAGTATTTT.

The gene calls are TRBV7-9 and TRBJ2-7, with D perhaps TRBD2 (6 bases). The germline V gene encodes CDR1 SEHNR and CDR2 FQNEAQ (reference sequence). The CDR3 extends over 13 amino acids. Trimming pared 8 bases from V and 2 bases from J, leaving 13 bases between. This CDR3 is CASQGTVTYEQYF. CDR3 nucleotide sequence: TGTGCCAGCCAAGGGACTGTAACCTACGAGCAGTACTTC.

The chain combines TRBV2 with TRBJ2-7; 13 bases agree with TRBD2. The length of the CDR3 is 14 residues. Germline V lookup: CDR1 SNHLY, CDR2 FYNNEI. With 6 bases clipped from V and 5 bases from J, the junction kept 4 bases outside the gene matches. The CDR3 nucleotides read TGTGCCAGCAGGGGACTAGCGGGACTCAACGAGCAGTACTTC. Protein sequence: CASRGLAGLNEQYF.

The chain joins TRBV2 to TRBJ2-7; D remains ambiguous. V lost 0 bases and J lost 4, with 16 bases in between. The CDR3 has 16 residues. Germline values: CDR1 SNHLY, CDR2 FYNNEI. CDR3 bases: TGTGCCAGCAGTGAAGCGCTGGTAGGGTTCGGTTACGAGCAGTACTTC. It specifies CASSEALVGFGYEQYF.

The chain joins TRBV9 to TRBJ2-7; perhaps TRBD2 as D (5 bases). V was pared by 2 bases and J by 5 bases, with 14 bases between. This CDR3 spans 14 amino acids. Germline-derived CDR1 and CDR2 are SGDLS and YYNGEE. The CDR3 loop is CASSVAGVGDEQYF. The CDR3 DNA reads TGTGCCAGCAGCGTTGCCGGGGTCGGGGACGAGCAGTACTTC.

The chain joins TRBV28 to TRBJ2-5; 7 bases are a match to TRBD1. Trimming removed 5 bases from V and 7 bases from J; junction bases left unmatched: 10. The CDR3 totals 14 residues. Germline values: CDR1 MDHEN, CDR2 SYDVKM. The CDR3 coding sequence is TGTGCCAGCAGTCCGATGGGGGACAGTGGGACCCAGTACTTC. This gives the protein CASSPMGDSGTQYF.

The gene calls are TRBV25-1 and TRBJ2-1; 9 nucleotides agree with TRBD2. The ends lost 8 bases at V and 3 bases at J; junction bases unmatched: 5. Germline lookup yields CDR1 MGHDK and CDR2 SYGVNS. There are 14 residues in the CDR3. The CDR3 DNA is TGTGCCAGCGGTAGCGGGAGTTACTACAATGAGCAGTTCTTC. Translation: CASGSGSYYNEQFF.

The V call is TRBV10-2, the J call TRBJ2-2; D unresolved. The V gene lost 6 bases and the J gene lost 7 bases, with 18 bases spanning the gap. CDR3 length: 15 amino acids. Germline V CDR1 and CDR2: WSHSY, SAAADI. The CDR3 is CASSAFGARNGELFF. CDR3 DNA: TGCGCCAGCAGCGCATTCGGAGCACGGAACGGGGAGCTGTTTTTT.

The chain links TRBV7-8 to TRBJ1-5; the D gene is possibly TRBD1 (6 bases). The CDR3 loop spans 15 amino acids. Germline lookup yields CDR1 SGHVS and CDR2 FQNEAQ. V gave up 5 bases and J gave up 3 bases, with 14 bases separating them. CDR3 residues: CASSLLQGPNQPQHF. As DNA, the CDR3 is TGTGCCAGCAGCCTTCTACAGGGCCCCAATCAGCCCCAGCATTTT.

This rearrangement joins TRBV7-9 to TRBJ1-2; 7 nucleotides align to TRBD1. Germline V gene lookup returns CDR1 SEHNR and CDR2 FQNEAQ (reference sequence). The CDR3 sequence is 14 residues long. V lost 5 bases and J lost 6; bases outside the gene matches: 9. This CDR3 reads CASSDRADRDGYTF. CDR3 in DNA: TGTGCCAGCAGCGACCGGGCCGACAGGGATGGCTACACCTTC.

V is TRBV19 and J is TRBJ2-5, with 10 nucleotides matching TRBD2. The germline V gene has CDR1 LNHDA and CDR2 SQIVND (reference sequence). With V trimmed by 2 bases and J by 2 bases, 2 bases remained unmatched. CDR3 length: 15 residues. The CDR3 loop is CASSILAGEQETQYF. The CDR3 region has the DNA TGTGCCAGTAGTATACTAGCGGGAGAGCAAGAGACCCAGTACTTC.

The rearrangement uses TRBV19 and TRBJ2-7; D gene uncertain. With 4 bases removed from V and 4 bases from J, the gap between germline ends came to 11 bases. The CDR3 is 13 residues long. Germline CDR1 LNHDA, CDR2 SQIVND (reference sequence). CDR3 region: CASSTSLSYEQYF. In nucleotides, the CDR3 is TGTGCCAGTAGTACCTCCTTAAGTTACGAGCAGTACTTC.

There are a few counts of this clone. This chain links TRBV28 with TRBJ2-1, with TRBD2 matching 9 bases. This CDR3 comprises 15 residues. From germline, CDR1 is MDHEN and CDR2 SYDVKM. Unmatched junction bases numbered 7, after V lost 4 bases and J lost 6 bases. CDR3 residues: CASSSWREGLNEQFF. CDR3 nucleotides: TGTGCCAGCAGTTCCTGGCGGGAGGGCCTCAATGAGCAGTTCTTC.

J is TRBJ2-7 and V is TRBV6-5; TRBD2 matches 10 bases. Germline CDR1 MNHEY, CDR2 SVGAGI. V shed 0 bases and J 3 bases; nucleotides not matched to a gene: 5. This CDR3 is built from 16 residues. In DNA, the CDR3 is TGTGCCAGCAGTTACTCCTACCTAGCGGGGGTCTACGAGCAGTACTTC. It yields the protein CASSYSYLAGVYEQYF.

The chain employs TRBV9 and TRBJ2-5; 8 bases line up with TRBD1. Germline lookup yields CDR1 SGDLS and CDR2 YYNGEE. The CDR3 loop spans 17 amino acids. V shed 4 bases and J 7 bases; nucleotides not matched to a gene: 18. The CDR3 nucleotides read TGTGCCAGCAGCTACCGGGACAGGTTGGAGGCATTGGGGACCCAGTACTTC. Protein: CASSYRDRLEALGTQYF.

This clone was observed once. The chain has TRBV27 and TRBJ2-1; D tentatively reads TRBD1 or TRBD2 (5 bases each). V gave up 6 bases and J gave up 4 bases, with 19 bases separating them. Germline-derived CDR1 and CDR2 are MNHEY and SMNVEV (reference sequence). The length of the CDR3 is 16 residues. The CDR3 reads CASRRPGPPIYNEQFF. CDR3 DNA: TGTGCCAGCAGAAGACCGGGACCTCCGATTTACAATGAGCAGTTCTTC.

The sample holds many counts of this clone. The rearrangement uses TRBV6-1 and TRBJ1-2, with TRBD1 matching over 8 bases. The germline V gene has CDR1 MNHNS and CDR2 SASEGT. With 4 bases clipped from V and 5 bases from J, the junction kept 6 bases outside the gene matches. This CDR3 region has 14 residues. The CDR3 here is CASSVGTGGYGYTF. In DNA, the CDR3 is TGTGCCAGCAGTGTAGGTACAGGGGGTTATGGCTACACCTTC.

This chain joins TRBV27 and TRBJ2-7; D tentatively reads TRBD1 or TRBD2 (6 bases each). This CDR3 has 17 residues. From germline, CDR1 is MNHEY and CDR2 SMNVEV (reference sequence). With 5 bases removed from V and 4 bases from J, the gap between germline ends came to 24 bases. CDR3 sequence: CASSNPLKGGRGYEQYF. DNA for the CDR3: TGTGCCAGCAGTAACCCCCTAAAGGGGGGAAGGGGGTACGAGCAGTACTTC.

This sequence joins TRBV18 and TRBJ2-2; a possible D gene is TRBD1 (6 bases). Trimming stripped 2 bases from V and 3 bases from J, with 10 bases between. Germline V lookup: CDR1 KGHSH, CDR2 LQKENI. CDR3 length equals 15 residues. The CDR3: CASSPYPGDTGELFF. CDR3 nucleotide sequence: TGTGCCAGCTCACCATACCCAGGGGACACCGGGGAGCTGTTTTTT. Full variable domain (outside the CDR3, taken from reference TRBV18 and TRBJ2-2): NAGVMQNPRHLVRRRGQEARLRCSPMKGHSHVYWYRQLPEEGLKFMVYLQKENIIDESGMPKERFSAEFPKEGPSILRIQQVVRGDSAAYFCASSPYPGDTGELFFGEGSRLTVL.

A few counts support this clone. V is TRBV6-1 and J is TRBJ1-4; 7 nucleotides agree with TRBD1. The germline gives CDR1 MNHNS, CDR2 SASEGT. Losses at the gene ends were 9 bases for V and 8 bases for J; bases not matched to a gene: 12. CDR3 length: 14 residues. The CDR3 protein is CARHLTGTEEKLFF. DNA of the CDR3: TGTGCCAGACACCTGACAGGGACGGAGGAAAAACTGTTTTTT.

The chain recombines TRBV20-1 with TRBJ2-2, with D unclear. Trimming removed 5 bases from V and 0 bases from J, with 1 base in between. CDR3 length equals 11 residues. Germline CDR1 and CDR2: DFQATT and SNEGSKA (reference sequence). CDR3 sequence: CSAANTGELFF. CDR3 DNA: TGCAGTGCTGCGAACACCGGGGAGCTGTTTTTT.

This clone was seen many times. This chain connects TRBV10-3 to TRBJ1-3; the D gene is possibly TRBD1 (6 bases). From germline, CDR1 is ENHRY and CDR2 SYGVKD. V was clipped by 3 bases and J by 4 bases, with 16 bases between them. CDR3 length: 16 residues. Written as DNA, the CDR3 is TGTGCCATCAGTGACCCCCCGACAGGTGGCGGAAACACCATATATTTT. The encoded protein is CAISDPPTGGGNTIYF.

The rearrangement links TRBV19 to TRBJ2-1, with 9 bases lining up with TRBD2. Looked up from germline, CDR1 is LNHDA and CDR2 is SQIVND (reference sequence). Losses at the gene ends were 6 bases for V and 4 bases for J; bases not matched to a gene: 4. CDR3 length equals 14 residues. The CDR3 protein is CASRNSGSYNEQFF. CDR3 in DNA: TGTGCCAGTAGAAATAGCGGGAGTTACAATGAGCAGTTCTTC.

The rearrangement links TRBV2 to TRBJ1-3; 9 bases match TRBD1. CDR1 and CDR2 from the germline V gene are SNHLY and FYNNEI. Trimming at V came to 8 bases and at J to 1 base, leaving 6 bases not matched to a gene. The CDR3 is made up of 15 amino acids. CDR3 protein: CASGIQGASGNTIYF. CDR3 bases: TGTGCCAGCGGTATACAGGGGGCGTCTGGAAACACCATATATTTT.

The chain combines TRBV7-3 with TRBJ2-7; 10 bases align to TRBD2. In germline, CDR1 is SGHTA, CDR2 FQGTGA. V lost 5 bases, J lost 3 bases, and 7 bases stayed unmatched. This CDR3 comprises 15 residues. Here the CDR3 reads CASSPAASGGYEQYF. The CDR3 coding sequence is TGTGCCAGCAGCCCCGCGGCTAGCGGGGGCTACGAGCAGTACTTC.

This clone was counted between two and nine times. The DNA of the CDR3 is TGCGCCAGCAGCCGGGAAACCGGGACCCTGTTCTACGAGCAGTACTTC. Encoded protein: CASSRETGTLFYEQYF. This chain joins TRBV4-1 and TRBJ2-7; D is perhaps TRBD1 or TRBD2 (5 bases each). There are 16 residues in the CDR3. V shed 4 bases and J shed 3 bases, with 19 bases lying between them. Germline CDR1 is MGHRA and CDR2 is YSYEKL.